The following is a T cell receptor (beta chain) sequence with its context. The target of this receptor is not known. No base-level quality is on record; no much larger clone is a single base apart. The data were taken from a study of regulatory T cells in long-lasting Graves disease (dated by TCRdb to the early 2020s). Regarding the study in general: Newly diagnosed Graves' disease patients had taken antithyroid drugs for less than 3 months. TCR sequencing covered some 13 persistent and approximately 20 newly diagnosed Graves' disease patients, some 33 samples in total. The study took place in China and was registered as a clinical trial. Patients with persistent Graves' disease were compared with patients with newly diagnosed Graves' disease using TCR sequencing and RNA sequencing of peripheral blood.

The sample's time point, from its label and the paper: newly diagnosed GD, antithyroid drugs for less than 3 months. For both TCR sequencing and RNA sequencing, RNA was extracted from PBMCs using TRIzol. The diagnosis of Graves' disease was made according to American Thyroid Association guidelines. Recruitment of patients was carried out at an endocrinology department in Xi'an, China. Each patient gave 8.5 to 9.5 milliliters of peripheral blood, collected in an EDTA anticoagulant tube. Ficoll Paque Plus density gradient separation was used to isolate PBMCs, and no additional T cell sorting was done. An Agilent 2100 Bioanalyzer and agarose gel were used to check RNA quality, while a NanoDrop 2000 measured RNA concentration. The paper as a whole reports these results and caveats: Patients with persistent disease shared more public clonotypes (over 2,500) than newly diagnosed patients did (approximately 990). Compared with newly diagnosed patients, persistent Graves' disease patients had lower TCR Shannon entropy and fewer highly expanded clones, which suggests clonal expansion. Sequencing and analysis were restricted to the TCR beta chain. Peripheral blood alone was examined, since thyroid tissue, which constituted the primary lesion, could not be accessed. Persistent disease showed preferential use of TRBV28, TRBJ1-2 and TRBJ2-5, whereas newly diagnosed disease favored TRBV20-1 and TRBJ2-1. The authors noted that the small sample size was a limitation that may lower accuracy.

Taken from cysteine to phenylalanine, the CDR3 has 15 residues. The DNA shown is the 45-base CDR3, in frame from base 1. V is pruned by 4 bases and J by 0 bases, leaving 5 bases of the junction without a gene match. CDR1 MNHEY and CDR2 SVGAGI were looked up in the germline V gene. Libraries were built with multiplex PCR. TCRdb shows the sequencer as Illumina HiSeq 4000. To build TCR beta libraries, CDR3 regions were amplified by Arm-PCR using iRepertoire HTBI primers. PCR products were gel purified before sequencing. The source study handled its data this way. A total of 62 TRBV and approximately 15 TRBJ segments were identified across samples and were used for gene usage analysis of CDR3 amino acid clonotypes. Filtered high-quality paired reads were merged into contigs using COPE and FqMerger. BLAST was used to align contigs to IMGT TRBV, TRBD and TRBJ reference genes, and CDR3 was defined according to IMGT. Any clonotype with a frequency above 0.1% was classified as a highly expanded clone. Shannon entropy was used to measure repertoire diversity, and the Gini coefficient was used to measure V-J evenness. Clonotypes shared by more than one individual were considered public. The public reads were reanalyzed by TCRdb: fastp trimming at Q25, MiXCR alignment, in-frame beta chains only. All rows with the same CDR3 protein become a single entry with the most common DNA and genes. The V and J calls follow TCRdb's processing rather than the paper's. The sample data list roughly 380,000 distinct CDR3 sequences, and 15% to 19% of these were observed just once. About 20% of the sample goes to the ten largest clones.

The sequence came from a female donor with Graves disease. Recombination connected TRBV6-5 to TRBJ2-7, and 8 bases in between align with TRBD2. The source was peripheral blood mononuclear cells (PBMCs), collected at new diagnosis, from a patient treated with antithyroid drugs. This receptor carries the CDR3 CASSLTSVGSYEQYF. The DNA sequence is as follows: TGTGCCAGCAGTTTGACTAGCGTGGGCTCCTACGAGCAGTACTTC.